This TCR beta chain was captured in a study of T cells after yellow fever vaccination. Germline assignment: CDR1 LNHNV and CDR2 YYDKDF (reference sequence). The length of the CDR3 is 16 residues. Trimming stripped 1 base from V and 5 bases from J, with 15 bases between. Ten or more counts support this clonotype. The TCR cDNA carried a universal primer site and UMIs from 5'RACE template switching. TCRdb passed the 5' RACE reads through MiXCR, listing each CDR3 protein once. This table has about 300,000 distinct CDR3 sequences, 7.5% to 9% appearing once. The sequencing here drew on CD4+ T cells sorted from PBMCs, taken 5 days after the yellow fever booster vaccination. The gene calls are TRBV15 and TRBJ2-1; TRBD2 might be the D (6 bases). The source is a man younger than 30 who received the YFV17D yellow fever vaccine. CDR3 sequence: CATSRVRGPGDNEQFF. The CDR3 coding sequence is TGTGCCACCAGCAGAGTCAGAGGACCGGGAGACAATGAGCAGTTCTTC.